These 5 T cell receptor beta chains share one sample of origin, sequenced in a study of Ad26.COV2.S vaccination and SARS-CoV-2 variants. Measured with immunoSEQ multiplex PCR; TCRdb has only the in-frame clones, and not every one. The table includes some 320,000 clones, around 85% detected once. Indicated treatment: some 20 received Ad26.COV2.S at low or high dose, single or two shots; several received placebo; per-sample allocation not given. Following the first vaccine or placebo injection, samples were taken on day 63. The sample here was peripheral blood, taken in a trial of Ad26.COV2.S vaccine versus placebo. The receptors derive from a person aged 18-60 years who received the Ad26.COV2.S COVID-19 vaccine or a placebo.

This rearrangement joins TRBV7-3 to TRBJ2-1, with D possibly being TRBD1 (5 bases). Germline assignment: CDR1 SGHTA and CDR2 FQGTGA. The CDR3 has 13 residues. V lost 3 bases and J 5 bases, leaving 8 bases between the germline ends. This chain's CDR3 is CASSFRGNNEQFF. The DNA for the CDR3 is TGTGCCAGCAGCTTTAGGGGCAACAATGAGCAGTTCTTC.

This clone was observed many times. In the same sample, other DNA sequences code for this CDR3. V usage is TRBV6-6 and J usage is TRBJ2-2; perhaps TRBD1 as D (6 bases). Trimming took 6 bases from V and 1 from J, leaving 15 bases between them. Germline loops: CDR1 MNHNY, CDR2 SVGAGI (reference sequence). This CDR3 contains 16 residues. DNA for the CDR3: TGTGCCAGCAGCCTTACCGGGACACAGAACACCGGGGAGCTGTTTTTT. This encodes CASSLTGTQNTGELFF.

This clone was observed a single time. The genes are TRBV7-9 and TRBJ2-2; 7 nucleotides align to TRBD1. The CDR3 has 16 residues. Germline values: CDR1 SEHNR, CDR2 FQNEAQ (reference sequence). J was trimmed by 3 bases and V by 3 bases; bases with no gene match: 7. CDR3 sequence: CASSFYRDRDTGELFF. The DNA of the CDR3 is TGTGCCAGCAGCTTTTATAGGGACAGAGACACCGGGGAGCTGTTTTTT.

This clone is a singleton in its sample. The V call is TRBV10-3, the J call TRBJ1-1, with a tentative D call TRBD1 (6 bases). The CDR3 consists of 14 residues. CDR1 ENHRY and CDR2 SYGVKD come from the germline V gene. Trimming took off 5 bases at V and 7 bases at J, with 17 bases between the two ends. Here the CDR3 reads CAISLRGGQFEAFF. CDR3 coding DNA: TGTGCCATCAGTCTGAGAGGCGGACAGTTTGAAGCTTTCTTT.

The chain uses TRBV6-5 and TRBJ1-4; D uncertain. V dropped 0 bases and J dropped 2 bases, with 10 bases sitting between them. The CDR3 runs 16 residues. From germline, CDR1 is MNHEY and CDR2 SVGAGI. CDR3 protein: CASSYSSRPTNEKLFF. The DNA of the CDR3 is TGTGCCAGCAGTTACTCGAGCAGGCCTACTAATGAAAAACTGTTTTTT.